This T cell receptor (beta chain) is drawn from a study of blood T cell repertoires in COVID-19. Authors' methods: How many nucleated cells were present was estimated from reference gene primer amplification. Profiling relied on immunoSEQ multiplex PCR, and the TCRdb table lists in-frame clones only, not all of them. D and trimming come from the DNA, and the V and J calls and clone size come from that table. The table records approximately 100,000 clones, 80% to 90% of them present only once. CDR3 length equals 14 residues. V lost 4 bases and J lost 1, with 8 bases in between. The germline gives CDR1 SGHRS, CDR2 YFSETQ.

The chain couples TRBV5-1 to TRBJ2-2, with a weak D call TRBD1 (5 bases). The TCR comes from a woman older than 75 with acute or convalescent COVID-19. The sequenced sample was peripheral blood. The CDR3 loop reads CASSRGQNTGELFF. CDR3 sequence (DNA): TGCGCCAGCAGCCGAGGACAGAACACCGGGGAGCTGTTTTTT.